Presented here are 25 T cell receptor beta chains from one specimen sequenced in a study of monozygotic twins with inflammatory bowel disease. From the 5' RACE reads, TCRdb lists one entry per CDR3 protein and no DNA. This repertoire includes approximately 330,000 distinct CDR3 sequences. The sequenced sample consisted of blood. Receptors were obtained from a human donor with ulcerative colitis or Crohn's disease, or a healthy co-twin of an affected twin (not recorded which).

CDR3 in amino acids: CASRPTLAGGDTGELFF. V and J are TRBV27 and TRBJ2-2; the D call of TRBD2 rests on TCRdb alone, since no DNA is present to check it. The germline CDR1 and CDR2 sequences are MNHEY and SMNVEV (reference sequence). This CDR3 contains 17 residues.

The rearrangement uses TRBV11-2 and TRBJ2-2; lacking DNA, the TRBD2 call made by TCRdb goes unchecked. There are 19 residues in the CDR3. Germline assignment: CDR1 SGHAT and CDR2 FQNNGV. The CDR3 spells CASSLEAGGLLFKPGELFF.

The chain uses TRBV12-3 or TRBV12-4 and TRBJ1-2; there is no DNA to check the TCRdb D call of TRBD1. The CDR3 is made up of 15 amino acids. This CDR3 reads CASSAGTGGDYGYTF.

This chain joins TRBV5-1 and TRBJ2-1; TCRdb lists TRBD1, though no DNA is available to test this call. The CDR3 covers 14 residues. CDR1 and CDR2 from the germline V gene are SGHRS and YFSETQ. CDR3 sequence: CASSRDDSYNEQFF.

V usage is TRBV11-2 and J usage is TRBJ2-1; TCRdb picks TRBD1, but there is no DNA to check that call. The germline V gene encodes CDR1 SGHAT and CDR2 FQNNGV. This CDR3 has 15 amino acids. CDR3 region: CASSLDGGGGEEQFF.

The CDR3 sequence: CASTGNSGNHGYTF. The V call is TRBV19, the J call TRBJ1-2. The CDR3 length is 14 residues. Germline CDR1 LNHDA, CDR2 SQIVND (reference sequence).

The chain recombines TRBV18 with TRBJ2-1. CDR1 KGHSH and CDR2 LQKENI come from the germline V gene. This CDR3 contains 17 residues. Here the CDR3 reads CASSPDARGSSYNEQFF.

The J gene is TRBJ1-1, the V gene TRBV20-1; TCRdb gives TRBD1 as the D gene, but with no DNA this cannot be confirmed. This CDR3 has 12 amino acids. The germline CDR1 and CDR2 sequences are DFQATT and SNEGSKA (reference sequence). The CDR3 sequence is CSAARGGSGAFF.

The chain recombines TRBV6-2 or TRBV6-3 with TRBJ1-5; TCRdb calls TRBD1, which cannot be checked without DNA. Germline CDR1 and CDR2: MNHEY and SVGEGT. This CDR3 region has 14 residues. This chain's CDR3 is CASSYEGAPQPQHF.

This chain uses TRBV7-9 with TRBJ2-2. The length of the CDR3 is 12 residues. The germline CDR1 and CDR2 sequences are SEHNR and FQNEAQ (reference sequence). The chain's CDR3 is CASSLGDFRPFF.

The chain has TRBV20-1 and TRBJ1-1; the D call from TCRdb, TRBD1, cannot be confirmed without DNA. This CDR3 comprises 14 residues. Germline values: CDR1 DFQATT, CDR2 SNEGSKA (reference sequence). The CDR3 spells CSATPGAHRTEAFF.

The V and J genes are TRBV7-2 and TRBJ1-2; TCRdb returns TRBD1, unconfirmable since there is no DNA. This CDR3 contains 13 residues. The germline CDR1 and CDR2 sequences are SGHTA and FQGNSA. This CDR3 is CASSLGTGNGYTF.

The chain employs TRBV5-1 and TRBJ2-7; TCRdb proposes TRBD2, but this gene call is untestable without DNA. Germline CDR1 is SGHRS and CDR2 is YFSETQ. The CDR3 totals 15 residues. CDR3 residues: CASSPIAGGPAEQYF.

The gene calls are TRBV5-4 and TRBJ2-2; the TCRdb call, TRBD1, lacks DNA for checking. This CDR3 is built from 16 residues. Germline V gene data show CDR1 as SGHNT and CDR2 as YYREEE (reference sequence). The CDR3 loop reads CASSLGGRVDTGELFF.

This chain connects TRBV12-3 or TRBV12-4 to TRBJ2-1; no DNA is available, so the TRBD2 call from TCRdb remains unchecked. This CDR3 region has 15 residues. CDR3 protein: CASNPLHGRAVEQFF.

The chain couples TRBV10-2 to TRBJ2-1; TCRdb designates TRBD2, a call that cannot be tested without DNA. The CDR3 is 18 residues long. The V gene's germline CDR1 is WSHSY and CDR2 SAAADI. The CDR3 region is CASSELAGGPGSYNEQFF.

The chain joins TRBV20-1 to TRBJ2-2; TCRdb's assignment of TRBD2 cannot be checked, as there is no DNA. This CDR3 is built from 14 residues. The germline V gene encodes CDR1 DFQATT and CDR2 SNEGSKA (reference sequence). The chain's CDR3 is CSAVGTSNTGELFF.

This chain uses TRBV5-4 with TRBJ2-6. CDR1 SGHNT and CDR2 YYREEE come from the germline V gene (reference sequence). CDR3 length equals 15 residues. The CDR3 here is CASSLRESGANVLTF.

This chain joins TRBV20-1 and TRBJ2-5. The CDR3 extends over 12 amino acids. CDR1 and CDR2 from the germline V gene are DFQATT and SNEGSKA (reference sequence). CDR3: CSAREGQETQYF.

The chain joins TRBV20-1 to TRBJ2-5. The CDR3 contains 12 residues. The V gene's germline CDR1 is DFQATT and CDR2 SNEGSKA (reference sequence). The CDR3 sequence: CSVAATMETQYF.

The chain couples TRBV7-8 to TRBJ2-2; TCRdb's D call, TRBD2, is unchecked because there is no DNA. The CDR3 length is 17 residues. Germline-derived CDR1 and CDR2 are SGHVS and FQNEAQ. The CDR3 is CASSLASGSTNTGELFF.

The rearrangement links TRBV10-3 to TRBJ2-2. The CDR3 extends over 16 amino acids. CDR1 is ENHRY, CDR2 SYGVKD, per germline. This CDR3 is CAISEREPGNTGELFF.

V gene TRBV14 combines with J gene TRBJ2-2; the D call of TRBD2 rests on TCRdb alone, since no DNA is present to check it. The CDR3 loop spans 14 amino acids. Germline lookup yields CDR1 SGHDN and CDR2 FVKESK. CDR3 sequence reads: CASSREDLTGELFF.

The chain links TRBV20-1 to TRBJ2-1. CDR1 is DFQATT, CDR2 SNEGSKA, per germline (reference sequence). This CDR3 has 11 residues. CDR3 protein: CSASRIDEQFF.

The CDR3 sequence is CASTGFSGEQFF. V is TRBV25-1 and J is TRBJ2-1; with no DNA, the TCRdb D assignment of TRBD1 cannot be verified. The germline gives CDR1 MGHDK, CDR2 SYGVNS. The CDR3 loop spans 12 amino acids.